This T cell receptor beta chain originates from a study of cytomegalovirus exposure and HLA in healthy donors. Study findings and constraints: Researchers catalogued around 150 TCR beta chains as cytomegalovirus-associated. Sequencing likely caused a cluster of highly shared sequence variants.

The donors comprised healthy bone marrow donors. Primers for the PCR totalled 60 Vbeta and 13 Jbeta. The assay was immunoSEQ multiplex PCR, and TCRdb's table has in-frame clones only and misses some. The sample consists of 180,000 or so clones, 80% to 90% of them appearing once. As concerns this clone: Its antigen is not identified.

CDR3 length: 15 residues. CDR1 and CDR2 (germline): SGHRS, YFSETQ. With 4 bases clipped from V and 2 bases from J, the junction kept 7 bases outside the gene matches. V is TRBV5-1 and J is TRBJ2-7; 9 nucleotides align to TRBD1. Sequenced input: PBMCs. The source of this sequence is a woman between 25 and 40 years old in good health and CMV-seronegative. The CDR3 region has the DNA TGCGCCAGCAGCCTCGGACAGGGGCCGACCTACGAGCAGTACTTC. It yields the protein CASSLGQGPTYEQYF. Full variable domain (missing parts from reference TRBV5-1 and TRBJ2-7): KAGVTQTPRYLIKTRGQQVTLSCSPISGHRSVSWYQQTPGQGLQFLFEYFSETQRNKGNFPGRFSGRQFSNSRSEMNVSTLELGDSALYLCASSLGQGPTYEQYFGPGTRLTVT.